The 10 T cell receptor beta chains reported below all come from one sample, sequenced in a study of T cell clonality in common variable immunodeficiency. Generated by immunoSEQ multiplex PCR, the TCRdb table keeps only in-frame clones and is missing some. Sampling found 25,000 to 35,000 clones, none seen once. Specimen: peripheral blood mononuclear cells. The receptors stem from a person aged 18 to 75 in good health.

This clone has a count of ten or more. Read coverage stops 3 residues before the CDR3 terminus; the germline J gene supplies the remainder. The V call is TRBV5-1, the J call TRBJ2-3; TRBD2 matches 8 bases. Germline V gives CDR1 SGHRS, CDR2 YFSETQ. Germline trimming cut 3 bases from V and 6 bases from J; bases unmatched to any gene: 9. CDR3 length equals 15 residues. CDR3 protein: CASSWVTGGEDTQYF. The DNA read from the CDR3 is TGCGCCAGCAGCTGGGTAACCGGGGGGGAGGATACG.

As to this clone: Its ends do not fully match the called genes, so a read error is possible. The CDR3 extends 3 residues past the end of the read, so its final part is completed from the germline J gene. This CDR3 is also generated by other DNA sequences in the sample. The chain is built from TRBV7-6 and TRBJ1-3; 8 nucleotides match TRBD1. CDR3 size: 15 residues. Per the germline V gene, CDR1 is SGHVS and CDR2 is FNYEAQ. The CDR3 reads CASSLGTGSGNTIYF. The sequenced part of the CDR3 DNA is TGTGCCAGCAGCTTAGGGACAGGGTCTGGAAACACA.

This clone was counted many times. From the germline J gene comes the end of the CDR3, since the read stops 3 residues before it. The chain uses TRBV19 and TRBJ1-2; tentative D call: TRBD1 (6 bases). CDR3 length: 13 amino acids. V lost 5 bases and J 4 bases, leaving 11 bases between the germline ends. CDR1 and CDR2 (germline): LNHDA, SQIVND (reference sequence). CDR3 bases read: TGTGCCAGTAGTCCACAGGGTTTCTATGGC. It codes for CASSPQGFYG. The whole CDR3 sequence reads CASSPQGFYGYTF.

Ten or more counts support this clone. Read coverage stops 3 residues before the CDR3 terminus; the germline J gene supplies the remainder. The chain couples TRBV4-2 to TRBJ2-7; the D gene is possibly TRBD1 (6 bases). Germline assignment: CDR1 LGHNA and CDR2 YNFKEQ. V lost 4 bases and J 1 base, leaving 14 bases between the germline ends. The CDR3 totals 15 residues. The sequenced part of the CDR3 DNA is TGTGCCAGCAGCCGGGACACCTCACCATCCTACGAG. It is translated as CASSRDTSPSYE. The entire CDR3 protein reads CASSRDTSPSYEQYF.

This clone was recorded at least ten times. The sequenced CDR3 bases are TGCGCCAGCAGCTTCGGAAGGGCAGTATATAATGAAAAA. It is translated as CASSFGRAVYNEK. The CDR3 reads in full as CASSFGRAVYNEKLFF. The chain recombines TRBV5-1 with TRBJ1-4; D gene ambiguous. The CDR3 end lies 3 residues beyond the end of the read and is filled in from the germline J gene. Germline CDR1 and CDR2: SGHRS and YFSETQ. CDR3 size: 16 residues. Trimming left V 2 bases short and J 4 bases short, with 15 bases between.

Notes on this clone: The likely explanation is a read error, given a far larger clone one base away. The read stops 3 residues short of the end of the CDR3; the missing end is completed from the germline J gene. The V call is TRBV6-1, the J call TRBJ2-7, with a weak D call TRBD1 (5 bases). Germline values: CDR1 MNHNS, CDR2 SASEGT. This CDR3 is 15 amino acids long. The sequenced part of the CDR3 DNA is TGTGGCAGCAGTGAAGTACAGGCGAGCTCCTACGAG. Amino acid sequence: CGSSEVQASSYE. The whole CDR3 sequence reads CGSSEVQASSYEQYF.

This clone was seen many times. The read ends 3 residues shy of where the CDR3 ends; the end is completed using the germline J gene. The chain couples TRBV18 to TRBJ2-7; D remains unclear. Germline CDR1 KGHSH, CDR2 LQKENI. This CDR3 contains 14 residues. Trimming pared 0 bases from V and 2 bases from J, leaving 8 bases between. The CDR3 region is CASSPPGRAYEQYF. The sequenced CDR3 bases are TGTGCCAGCTCACCACCGGGTAGGGCCTACGAG.

This clone occurred many times. The read halts 3 residues ahead of the CDR3 end, with the missing end drawn from the germline J gene. The chain is built from TRBV7-2 and TRBJ2-3; TRBD2 matches 8 bases. V lost 1 base to trimming and J lost 8 bases; unmatched junction nucleotides: 5. The germline V gene has CDR1 SGHTA and CDR2 FQGNSA. The CDR3 spans 14 residues. The CDR3 protein is CASSLGVSGGTQYF. Partial CDR3 DNA: TGTGCCAGCAGCTTAGGGGTGAGCGGGGGTACG.

This clone showed up many times. The read ends 3 residues shy of where the CDR3 ends; the end is completed using the germline J gene. The V and J genes are TRBV5-1 and TRBJ2-5; 12 bases align to TRBD1. CDR3 length: 16 amino acids. Germline CDR1 SGHRS, CDR2 YFSETQ. Losses at the gene ends were 4 bases for V and 1 base for J; bases not matched to a gene: 5. CDR3 DNA (partial): TGCGCCAGCAGCCCGGGGACAGGGGGCCGCCAAGAGACC. Translated, it gives CASSPGTGGRQET. The CDR3 in its entirety is CASSPGTGGRQETQYF.

This clone was observed many times. The missing CDR3 end, 3 residues past where the read stops, is filled in from the germline J gene. The genes are TRBV6-2 or TRBV6-3 and TRBJ1-1; D is possibly TRBD1 (6 bases). Germline lookup yields CDR1 MNHEY and CDR2 SVGEGT. V was shortened by 7 bases and J by 2 bases, with 14 bases between the two germline ends. The CDR3 sequence is 14 residues long. The DNA read from the CDR3 is TGTGCCAGCACGGGGGGGCAGCGAAACACTGAA. The encoded protein is CASTGGQRNTE. The entire CDR3 is CASTGGQRNTEAFF.